The next 27 T cell receptor beta chains were all read from a single sample in a study of tumor-infiltrating lymphocytes in primary liver carcinoma. Extraction of RNA together with DNA used about 20-34 mg of unsorted bulk tissue. Using a constant-region primer together with ProtoScript II reverse transcriptase, TCR beta cDNA was made from about 500 ng of total RNA. Employing slightly modified ARM-PCR, three nested multiplex PCR rounds were run, and these gave rise to the TCR beta libraries. Use of TRBV1-TRBV30 forward primers with a C-beta reverse primer characterized the first two PCR rounds, which lasted 10 cycles each. TCRdb passed the multiplex PCR reads through MiXCR, listing each CDR3 protein once. The sample has some 25,000 distinct CDR3 sequences, 78% seen once; the top ten hold under 55%. The sequencing input was liver tumor tissue from sampling region 3. The subset denotes: tumor region T3, left-lateral pole. These receptors all stem from a middle-aged man with primary liver carcinoma and hepatitis B virus infection.

As for this clonotype: Because the CDR3 is missing its conserved closing phenylalanine or tryptophan, this is likely a read error. No DNA is shown, since the ends of the CDR3 on it are uncertain; the CDR3 is the one TCRdb lists. The chain uses TRBV29-1 and TRBJ2-3; the listed D gene, TRBD1, was not tested against the DNA. Termini included, the CDR3 measures 15 amino acids. Germline loops: CDR1 SQVTM, CDR2 ANQGSEA. CDR3 region: CSVGARARAEDTQCS.

This clonotype was observed a few times. The CDR3 end shows no conserved phenylalanine or tryptophan, and so a read error is likely. V is TRBV5-1 and J is TRBJ2-1; 8 nucleotides line up with TRBD1. This CDR3 region has 15 residues. V dropped 5 bases and J dropped 5; count of bases not matched to a gene: 9. The germline CDR1 and CDR2 sequences are SGHRS and YFSETQ. The CDR3 is CASRAGGGWDNEQFC. The CDR3 nucleotides are TGCGCCAGCAGGGCAGGGGGCGGTTGGGACAATGAGCAGTTCTGT.

A remark on this clonotype: At one of its ends the junction is not consistent with the germline gene, which may arise from a read error. The chain has TRBV12-3 or TRBV12-4 and TRBJ1-2, with TRBD1 identical over 9 bases. This CDR3 region has 15 residues. The CDR3 loop reads CASSLGTGRGYGYIF. CDR3 sequence (DNA): TGTGCCAGCAGTCTGGGGACAGGGAGAGGGTATGGCTACATCTTC.

Concerning this clonotype: One end of the junction does not line up with germline, which may come from a read error. V is TRBV6-7 and J is TRBJ1-3; D not certain. TRBV6-7 belongs to the ORF category, with a function that is uncertain. The CDR3 covers 13 residues. Written as DNA, the CDR3 is TGTGCCAGCATCAAGACCACTGGAAACACAATATATTTT. Translation: CASIKTTGNTIYF.

With respect to this clonotype: The junction shows a germline mismatch at one end, possibly a read error. The chain combines TRBV6-6 with TRBJ2-1; D possibly uses TRBD1 or TRBD2 (5 bases each). The CDR3 is made up of 14 amino acids. CDR1 is MNHNY, CDR2 SVGAGI, per germline (reference sequence). DNA of the CDR3: TGCGCCAGCAGTTATAACGGGGCCTACAATGCGCAGTTCTTC. Translating it yields CASSYNGAYNAQFF.

This clonotype has a single count. The chain employs TRBV12-3 or TRBV12-4 and TRBJ2-7; D ambiguous. V was trimmed by 11 bases and J by 0 bases, leaving 23 bases between them. There are 16 residues in the CDR3. The DNA for the CDR3 is TGTGCCCGCAATTTAAAAGGCTCCGGTAGCTCCTACGAGCAGTACTTC. Translating it yields CARNLKGSGSSYEQYF.

A note on this clonotype: At one end the junction does not follow the germline gene, possibly because of a read error. V gene TRBV30 combines with J gene TRBJ2-2, with D hard to call. Germline values: CDR1 GTSNPN, CDR2 SVGIG (reference sequence). The CDR3 contains 14 residues. DNA of the CDR3: TGTCCCTGGGGTGTACTGTTGGTGTCCGGGGAGCTGTTTTTT. It yields the protein CPWGVLLVSGELFF. Complete variable domain (other parts from reference TRBV30 and TRBJ2-2): SQTIHQWPATLVQPVGSPLSLECTVEGTSNPNLYWYRQAAGRGLQLLFYSVGIGQISSEVPQNLSASRPQDRQFILSSKKLLLSDSGFYLCPWGVLLVSGELFFGEGSRLTVL.

As to this clonotype: One end of the junction varies from germline; a read error may be responsible. The V and J genes are TRBV10-1 and TRBJ2-1, with 7 bases fitting TRBD1. This CDR3 region has 15 residues. Looked up from germline, CDR1 is WNHNN and CDR2 is SYGVQD (reference sequence). The CDR3 DNA follows: TGCGCTAGCAGCTCAGGGACAGCGGATTACAATGAGCAGTTCTTC. It yields the protein CASSSGTADYNEQFF.

This clonotype was seen once. One junction end does not reproduce the germline sequence, and a read error may be involved. The V call is TRBV12-3 or TRBV12-4, the J call TRBJ2-1; 13 positions agree with TRBD2. The CDR3 loop spans 16 amino acids. The CDR3 sequence: CASSPPGLAGLNEEFF. The CDR3 DNA sequence: TGTGCCAGCAGTCCACCGGGACTAGCGGGACTCAATGAGGAGTTCTTC.

The V and J genes are TRBV10-3 and TRBJ2-2, with TRBD1 as a possible D gene (6 bases). From germline, CDR1 is ENHRY and CDR2 SYGVKD. The CDR3 loop spans 13 amino acids. Deletions cut 7 bases from V and 14 bases from J, with 20 bases between. CDR3 coding DNA: TGTGCCATCAAGCGTAGGGACACCGGGAACCTGTTTTTT. It yields the protein CAIKRRDTGNLFF.

Concerning this clonotype itself: The CDR3 carries no conserved terminal phenylalanine or tryptophan, so it likely arises from a read error. The chain joins TRBV10-3 to TRBJ1-5; D call uncertain. The CDR3 sequence is 14 residues long. Germline CDR1 and CDR2: ENHRY and SYGVKD. CDR3 nucleotides: TGTGTCATCAGTGAGAATGAGGGCGACCAGCCCCAGCATCTT. Its protein is CVISENEGDQPQHL.

The rearrangement joins TRBV6-1 to TRBJ2-6; TRBD1 is a possible D gene (5 bases). Trimming shortened V by 4 bases and J by 18 bases, and 25 bases separated the two germline ends. The CDR3 contains 15 residues. CDR1 and CDR2 (germline): MNHNS, SASEGT. The CDR3 sequence is CASSGMADGANIRTF. Written as DNA, the CDR3 is TGTGCCAGCAGTGGGATGGCCGATGGGGCCAACATCCGGACTTTC.

This clonotype has just a few counts. Germline and junction disagree at one end, which may indicate a read error. The chain combines TRBV9 with TRBJ2-5, with 9 bases matching TRBD1. Germline loops: CDR1 SGDLS, CDR2 YYNGEE. The CDR3 is 16 amino acids. CDR3 coding DNA: TGTGCCAGCAGCGTCCTAGGACAGGGGTACCAAGATACCCAGTACTTC. Its translation: CASSVLGQGYQDTQYF.

Worth noting for this clonotype: In this CDR3 the conserved last residue, phenylalanine or tryptophan, is missing, so a read error is likely. The chain has TRBV29-1 and TRBJ2-7; D not resolved. The ends were cut back, 8 bases at V and 4 bases at J, with 15 bases in the middle. The CDR3 is 12 residues long. Germline lookup yields CDR1 SQVTM and CDR2 ANQGSEA. CDR3 DNA sequence: TGCAGCCTTGGGCGGTTAGGGTACGAGCAGTACTAC. Its translation: CSLGRLGYEQYY.

To note about this clonotype: One end of the junction fails to match germline, which may point to a read error. The chain employs TRBV11-2 and TRBJ2-5, with TRBD2 matching 9 bases. This CDR3 is 16 amino acids long. In germline, CDR1 is SGHAT, CDR2 FQNNGV. CDR3 in amino acids: CASSQTPGGGEKTHYF. CDR3 coding DNA: TGTGCCAGCAGCCAGACTCCTGGCGGGGGGGAAAAGACCCACTACTTC. Together with reference TRBV11-2 and TRBJ2-5, the CDR3 gives the full variable domain: EAGVAQSPRYKIIEKRQSVAFWCNPISGHATLYWYQQILGQGPKLLIQFQNNGVVDDSQLPKDRFSAERLKGVDSTLKIQPAKLEDSAVYLCASSQTPGGGEKTHYFGPGTRLLVL.

As for this clonotype: The CDR3 end shows no conserved phenylalanine or tryptophan, and so a read error is likely. The limits of the CDR3 on the DNA are not certain, so only TCRdb's listed CDR3 is given. The rearrangement uses TRBV11-2 and TRBJ1-4. Inclusive of both ends, the CDR3 amounts to 15 amino acids. Per the germline V gene, CDR1 is SGHAT and CDR2 is FQNNGV. The CDR3 region is CVSSLDGFANEKLLL.

This clonotype was observed once. V gene TRBV4-1 combines with J gene TRBJ2-3, with a tentative D call TRBD1 (6 bases). The germline V and J ends were trimmed by 10 bases and 1 base, with 21 bases remaining between them. The germline gives CDR1 MGHRA, CDR2 YSYEKL. The CDR3 loop spans 16 amino acids. The DNA for the CDR3 is TGCGCCAACAGTCAAGCTGGGGGCTTCGGCACAGATACGCAGTATTTT. Its translation is CANSQAGGFGTDTQYF.

Comment on this clonotype: A junction boundary mismatches the germline segment, possibly from a read error. The chain combines TRBV6-2 or TRBV6-3 with TRBJ2-2, with a weak D call TRBD2 (5 bases). The CDR3 consists of 13 residues. Germline-derived CDR1 and CDR2 are MNHEY and SVGEGT. In nucleotides, the CDR3 is TGTACCAGCAGTAAGTCGCACACCGGGGAGTTGTTTTTT. It specifies CTSSKSHTGELFF.

The J gene is TRBJ1-5, the V gene TRBV6-1; possible D gene TRBD1, 5 bases. Germline CDR1 and CDR2: MNHNS and SASEGT. The CDR3 has 17 residues. The germline V and J ends were trimmed by 4 bases and 10 bases, with 26 bases remaining between them. CDR3 in DNA: TGTGCCAGCAGTGGGATGGCGGGGCGGGCTTTGGGTCAACCCCAGCATTTT. It yields the protein CASSGMAGRALGQPQHF.

The chain has TRBV4-1 and TRBJ2-1; no definite D call. Germline CDR1 and CDR2: MGHRA and YSYEKL. The ends were cut back, 6 bases at V and 5 bases at J, with 11 bases in the middle. The CDR3 spans 13 residues. The CDR3, as DNA: TGCGCCAGCAGGGCCGTGATTCACAATGAGCAGTTCTTC. This codes for CASRAVIHNEQFF.

This chain uses TRBV6-2 or TRBV6-3 with TRBJ2-2; D may correspond to TRBD1 or TRBD2 (5 bases each). Trimming shortened V by 8 bases and J by 3 bases, and 16 bases separated the two germline ends. The CDR3 spans 15 residues. The germline CDR1 and CDR2 sequences are MNHEY and SVGEGT. In nucleotides, the CDR3 is TGTGCCAGCGAATCCGGGGCCGGGCACACCGGGGAGCTGTTTTTT. Amino acids: CASESGAGHTGELFF.

Note on this clonotype: The conserved closing phenylalanine or tryptophan is absent in this CDR3, likely reflecting a read error. V is TRBV11-2 and J is TRBJ2-5; 8 bases fit TRBD2. There are 16 residues in the CDR3. Germline CDR1 SGHAT, CDR2 FQNNGV. CDR3 amino acids: CVSSQSPGGGKETQYL. Here the CDR3 DNA reads TGTGTCAGCAGCCAATCTCCTGGCGGGGGGAAAGAGACCCAGTACCTG.

Note on this clonotype: Compared with germline, one end of the junction differs, possibly owing to a read error. This chain connects TRBV6-5 to TRBJ2-1; perhaps TRBD1 as D (5 bases). The CDR3 loop spans 15 amino acids. Germline values: CDR1 MNHEY, CDR2 SVGAGI. The CDR3 sequence: CTSCFLTESYNEQFF. For the CDR3, the DNA is TGTACCAGCTGTTTCCTGACAGAGTCCTACAATGAGCAGTTCTTC.

CDR3 bases: TGTGCCAGTAGCCCGGGACAGGGTTCATACGATGAGCAGTTCTTC. Protein product: CASSPGQGSYDEQFF. The rearrangement joins TRBV5-5 to TRBJ2-1, with TRBD1 matching over 9 bases. This CDR3 is built from 15 residues. V lost 8 bases and J lost 8; bases outside the gene matches: 14. Per germline, CDR1 SGHKS and CDR2 YYEKEE (reference sequence).

About this clonotype itself: One end of the junction fails to match germline, which may point to a read error. V usage is TRBV11-2 and J usage is TRBJ1-4, with unresolved D. Germline-derived CDR1 and CDR2 are SGHAT and FQNNGV. The CDR3 has 15 residues. The DNA of the CDR3 is TGTGTCAGCAGCTTAGACGGGTCCGCAAATGAAAAACTGTTTTTT. It codes for CVSSLDGSANEKLFF.

This chain connects TRBV5-5 to TRBJ1-1; D is perhaps TRBD1 (5 bases). The germline gives CDR1 SGHKS, CDR2 YYEKEE (reference sequence). This CDR3 is 17 amino acids long. V was trimmed by 9 bases and J by 1 base, leaving 25 bases between them. CDR3 coding DNA: TGTGCCATCAGTTTGGGGGACCGGTCCAGCTCGAACACTGAAGCTTTCTTT. Its protein product is CAISLGDRSSSNTEAFF.

A word on this clonotype: The germline gene is not matched at one end of the junction; a read error may be the cause. The chain employs TRBV24-1 and TRBJ2-6; the match to TRBD1 covers 8 bases. CDR1 and CDR2 (germline): KGHDR, SFDVKD. This CDR3 spans 18 amino acids. The DNA for the CDR3 is TGTGTCACCAGTGATACCGGGACAGGTGACTCTGGGGCCAACGTCATGACTTTC. This encodes CVTSDTGTGDSGANVMTF.